Shown below are 28 T cell receptor beta chains from a single sample sequenced in a study of cytomegalovirus exposure and HLA in healthy donors. Profiled with immunoSEQ multiplex PCR; TCRdb holds only in-frame clones, not every one. The table records approximately 150,000 clones, roughly 90% of them present only once. The material sequenced was PBMCs. These receptors were collected from a man between 18 and 35 years old in good health and CMV-seronegative.

The rearrangement joins TRBV19 to TRBJ1-4; TRBD1 aligns across 8 bases. The ends lost 6 bases at V and 5 bases at J; junction bases unmatched: 17. From germline, CDR1 is LNHDA and CDR2 SQIVND (reference sequence). CDR3 length: 18 residues. The CDR3: CASRDRVVSTWDNEKLFF. As DNA, the CDR3 is TGTGCCAGTAGGGACAGGGTTGTTTCCACATGGGACAATGAAAAACTGTTTTTT.

The chain couples TRBV27 to TRBJ2-1, with 9 positions matching TRBD2. V dropped 7 bases and J dropped 7; count of bases not matched to a gene: 5. CDR3 size: 13 residues. Germline V gene sequence: CDR1 MNHEY, CDR2 SMNVEV (reference sequence). CDR3 bases: TGTGCCAGCAAACCCAGCGGGAGGAATGAGCAGTTCTTC. This sequence encodes CASKPSGRNEQFF.

V gene TRBV7-9 combines with J gene TRBJ2-5; TRBD1 agrees at 9 bases. Germline values: CDR1 SEHNR, CDR2 FQNEAQ (reference sequence). This CDR3 has 16 amino acids. V gave up 5 bases and J gave up 4 bases; unmatched junction bases: 11. The CDR3 sequence: CASSPRTTGGRETQYF. DNA for the CDR3: TGTGCCAGCAGCCCCCGGACGACAGGGGGACGAGAGACCCAGTACTTC.

The CDR3 nucleotides are TGTGCCAGTAGTATTACGTGGACAGGGCGACAAGAGACCCAGTACTTC. Translated, it gives CASSITWTGRQETQYF. V and J are TRBV19 and TRBJ2-5, with 8 bases fitting TRBD1. Germline trimming cut 3 bases from V and 2 bases from J; bases unmatched to any gene: 8. The CDR3 sequence is 16 residues long. Germline V gene sequence: CDR1 LNHDA, CDR2 SQIVND (reference sequence).

This sequence joins TRBV5-1 and TRBJ1-5; 7 bases agree with TRBD1. Unmatched junction bases numbered 6, after V lost 0 bases and J lost 15 bases. In germline, CDR1 is SGHRS, CDR2 YFSETQ. This CDR3 has 12 residues. CDR3 nucleotides: TGCGCCAGCAGCTTGGGACAGGGCAAACTGCATTTT. Residues: CASSLGQGKLHF.

The chain uses TRBV7-6 and TRBJ2-2; D gene unclear. Trimming removed 5 bases at V and 5 bases at J, with 12 bases between. The CDR3 extends over 14 amino acids. CDR1 is SGHVS and CDR2 is FNYEAQ in the germline V gene. The CDR3 here is CASSPVGETGELFF. Written as DNA, the CDR3 is TGTGCCAGCAGCCCAGTAGGAGAAACCGGGGAGCTGTTTTTT.

This clone has only one observation. This chain links TRBV9 with TRBJ2-3; 9 bases are a match to TRBD1. The CDR3 runs 16 residues. CDR1 is SGDLS and CDR2 is YYNGEE in the germline V gene. Germline trimming cut 0 bases from V and 2 bases from J; bases unmatched to any gene: 4. This CDR3 reads CASSVVGQGSTDTQYF. CDR3 coding DNA: TGTGCCAGCAGCGTAGTGGGACAGGGTTCCACAGATACGCAGTATTTT.

V usage is TRBV29-1 and J usage is TRBJ2-7, with 7 positions matching TRBD2. This CDR3 contains 13 residues. CDR1 is SQVTM and CDR2 is ANQGSEA in the germline V gene. V shed 7 bases, J shed 2 bases, and the junction held 8 bases outside the gene matches. CDR3 sequence (DNA): TGCAGCGCTGGAGAGGGAGGGACCTACGAGCAGTACTTC. As protein: CSAGEGGTYEQYF.

This clone was recorded only once. The chain is built from TRBV4-1 and TRBJ2-1, with D perhaps matching TRBD2 (5 bases). Germline CDR1 and CDR2: MGHRA and YSYEKL. The V and J ends lost 0 bases and 10 bases respectively, with 19 bases between them. The length of the CDR3 is 16 residues. CDR3 sequence reads: CASSQDWLVGGGEQFF. DNA of the CDR3: TGCGCCAGCAGCCAAGATTGGCTGGTCGGAGGTGGGGAGCAGTTCTTC.

The V call is TRBV7-7, the J call TRBJ2-1; 7 positions agree with TRBD1. CDR1 is SSHAT and CDR2 is FNYEAQ in the germline V gene (reference sequence). V shed 3 bases and J 8 bases; nucleotides not matched to a gene: 13. This CDR3 is 16 amino acids long. As DNA, the CDR3 is TGTGCCAGCAGCTTGGCCGACAGGGTGGGAGAGGATGAGCAGTTCTTC. Translated, it gives CASSLADRVGEDEQFF.

The V call is TRBV5-4, the J call TRBJ2-1, with TRBD2 matching 10 bases. Germline CDR1 SGHNT, CDR2 YYREEE (reference sequence). J lost 9 bases, V lost 4 bases, and 10 bases had no gene match. The CDR3 has 15 amino acids. The DNA of the CDR3 is TGTGCCAGCAGCAGTTGGACTAGCGGTCCCAGTGAGCAGTTCTTC. This gives the protein CASSSWTSGPSEQFF.

The CDR3: CASSVVRANTGELFF. The DNA for the CDR3 is TGTGCCAGCAGTGTAGTGCGGGCAAACACCGGGGAGCTGTTTTTT. The chain joins TRBV6-1 to TRBJ2-2, with D maybe TRBD2 (5 bases). CDR3 length: 15 amino acids. Germline CDR1 reads MNHNS; CDR2 reads SASEGT. V lost 4 bases, J lost 2 bases, and 11 bases lay in between.

This clone was seen just once. The chain combines TRBV6-6 with TRBJ2-7, with 8 bases aligning to TRBD2. CDR3 length: 13 amino acids. The V gene end was trimmed by 6 bases and the J gene end by 3 bases; junction bases not matched to a gene: 4. The V gene's germline CDR1 is MNHNY and CDR2 SVGAGI (reference sequence). The CDR3, as DNA: TGTGCCAGCAGAACTAGCGGTTACTACGAGCAGTACGTC. Translated: CASRTSGYYEQYV.

The chain links TRBV25-1 to TRBJ2-3, with 9 bases fitting TRBD2. Germline CDR1 reads MGHDK; CDR2 reads SYGVNS. After removal of 1 base from V and 4 bases from J, the junction contained 9 bases not matched to a gene. This CDR3 contains 17 residues. The CDR3 DNA follows: TGTGCCAGCAGTGAATGGGCGGGAGGGATAGTGGCAGATACGCAGTATTTT. Translated: CASSEWAGGIVADTQYF.

V and J are TRBV9 and TRBJ2-1, with D possibly TRBD2 on 5 matching bases. Germline loops: CDR1 SGDLS, CDR2 YYNGEE. The CDR3 runs to 14 residues. V shed 0 bases and J shed 14 bases, with 18 bases lying between them. The CDR3 region is CASSVELSRGPEFF. The CDR3 DNA sequence: TGTGCCAGCAGCGTAGAGTTGAGTCGGGGTCCCGAGTTCTTC.

The count of this clone is one. The chain combines TRBV7-8 with TRBJ2-7; D possibly corresponds to TRBD1 (6 bases). Germline CDR1 reads SGHVS; CDR2 reads FQNEAQ. The CDR3 is 13 residues long. The V end was cut by 5 bases, the J end by 1 base, with 9 bases between. This CDR3 is CASSKGDSYEQYV. The CDR3 coding sequence is TGTGCCAGCAGCAAGGGGGATTCCTACGAGCAGTACGTC.

This clone has just one count. V gene TRBV6-5 combines with J gene TRBJ1-5; a possible D gene is TRBD1 (6 bases). The CDR3 extends over 14 amino acids. In germline, CDR1 is MNHEY, CDR2 SVGAGI. V was trimmed by 6 bases and J by 0 bases, leaving 9 bases between them. CDR3 DNA: TGTGCCAGCAGCCTACAGGGTAGCAATCAGCCCCAGCATTTT. As protein: CASSLQGSNQPQHF.

The J gene is TRBJ2-1, the V gene TRBV27, with 7 bases identical to TRBD1. Unmatched junction bases numbered 11, after V lost 8 bases and J lost 4 bases. CDR1 is MNHEY, CDR2 SMNVEV, per germline (reference sequence). The CDR3 sequence is 15 residues long. In DNA form, the CDR3 reads TGTGCCAGCGGACCGGGACAGAGCGTTTACAATGAGCAGTTCTTC. Its protein is CASGPGQSVYNEQFF.

The V gene is TRBV5-6, the J gene TRBJ1-1; tentatively, D is TRBD1 (6 bases). V was trimmed by 5 bases and J by 6 bases, leaving 17 bases between them. Germline-derived CDR1 and CDR2 are SGHDT and YYEEEE. There are 14 residues in the CDR3. The CDR3 loop is CASRQAGEGAEAFF. For the CDR3, the DNA is TGTGCCAGCAGGCAGGCAGGGGAGGGGGCTGAAGCTTTCTTT.

The chain links TRBV4-1 to TRBJ2-7; 9 positions match TRBD1. The CDR3 covers 13 residues. Trimming cost V 1 base and J 9 bases; bases outside gene matches: 4. CDR1 MGHRA and CDR2 YSYEKL come from the germline V gene. Here the CDR3 reads CASSQGDRAVQYF. CDR3 bases: TGCGCCAGCAGCCAAGGGGACAGGGCTGTGCAGTACTTC.

Concerning this clone: The same CDR3 can be traced to other DNA sequences in this sample. The chain uses TRBV6-5 and TRBJ2-5; D is possibly TRBD2 (5 bases). CDR1 and CDR2 (germline): MNHEY, SVGAGI. Trimming left V 7 bases short and J 0 bases short, with 12 bases between. The CDR3 is 14 residues long. The CDR3 DNA reads TGTGCCAGCAAAGAGGGCGGCCACCAAGAGACCCAGTACTTC. Amino acids: CASKEGGHQETQYF.

Details on this clone: One end of the junction does not line up with germline, which may come from a read error. The chain is built from TRBV9 and TRBJ1-1; D not resolved. Looked up from germline, CDR1 is SGDLS and CDR2 is YYNGEE. The CDR3 runs to 14 residues. The CDR3 protein is CASSVEWKNSEAFF. In DNA, the CDR3 is TGTGCCAGCAGCGTAGAATGGAAGAACAGTGAAGCTTTCTTT.

The CDR3 DNA sequence: TGTGCCAGCAGCCGTAGCGGGAGGGTCTCCCACGAGCAGTACGTC. It codes for CASSRSGRVSHEQYV. The rearrangement joins TRBV5-6 to TRBJ2-7, with TRBD2 matching 11 bases. Per the germline V gene, CDR1 is SGHDT and CDR2 is YYEEEE. The CDR3 runs 15 residues.

The rearrangement uses TRBV2 and TRBJ2-3; 7 bases align to TRBD1. Losses at the gene ends were 6 bases for V and 0 bases for J; bases not matched to a gene: 6. CDR3 length: 15 residues. Germline CDR1 SNHLY, CDR2 FYNNEI. The CDR3 sequence is CASRSTGESTDTQYF. Written as DNA, the CDR3 is TGTGCCAGCAGGTCAACAGGGGAGAGCACAGATACGCAGTATTTT.

The CDR3 coding sequence is TGCAGCGTAGGGGATAGCAATCAGCCCCAGCATTTT. Protein product: CSVGDSNQPQHF. J is TRBJ1-5 and V is TRBV29-1, with D tentatively TRBD1 (5 bases). This CDR3 region has 12 residues. CDR1 is SQVTM, CDR2 ANQGSEA, per germline. V lost 6 bases and J 0 bases, leaving 6 bases between the germline ends.

In its sample, this clone was seen a few times. The V gene is TRBV19, the J gene TRBJ1-1; D unclear. The CDR3 contains 14 residues. Trimming cost V 7 bases and J 1 base, with 13 bases left between them. Per germline, CDR1 LNHDA and CDR2 SQIVND (reference sequence). CDR3 nucleotides: TGTGCCAGTATTTCCTGGGGAGCGAACACTGAAGCTTTCTTT. Translated, it gives CASISWGANTEAFF.

V is TRBV6-5 and J is TRBJ1-5; 8 positions match TRBD1. Germline V gives CDR1 MNHEY, CDR2 SVGAGI. Unmatched junction bases numbered 6, after V lost 5 bases and J lost 9 bases. The length of the CDR3 is 13 residues. The CDR3 coding sequence is TGTGCCAGCAGTGCAGGACAGGGTCTGCCCCAGCATTTT. This sequence encodes CASSAGQGLPQHF.

This chain joins TRBV9 and TRBJ2-2; possible D gene TRBD2, 5 bases. The CDR3 runs to 13 residues. Deletions cut 3 bases from V and 7 bases from J, with 10 bases between. In germline, CDR1 is SGDLS, CDR2 YYNGEE. DNA for the CDR3: TGTGCCAGCAGCGCCGACGGGGTCGGGGAGCTGTTTTTT. Its protein is CASSADGVGELFF. The variable domain in full, with the rest retrieved from reference TRBV9 and TRBJ2-2, is DSGVTQTPKHLITATGQRVTLRCSPRSGDLSVYWYQQSLDQGLQFLIQYYNGEERAKGNILERFSAQQFPDLHSELNLSSLELGDSALYFCASSADGVGELFFGEGSRLTVL.